The 9 T cell receptor beta chains presented below share a single source sample, sequenced in a study of T cell repertoires in cytomegalovirus infection. MiXCR, applied by TCRdb to the reads, yields one record per CDR3 protein. The sample shows about 600,000 distinct CDR3 sequences, approximately 25% of them seen only once. The sample taken for sequencing was CD8+ T cells from PBMCs. All receptors derive from a human donor in good health (CMV status not recorded). Some clones in this sample may be carry-over from other donors' samples.

Note on this clonotype: Sequence at one end of the junction differs from germline and may be a read error. The J gene is TRBJ2-7, the V gene TRBV12-3 or TRBV12-4, with TRBD1 matching over 8 bases. The CDR3 is made up of 14 amino acids. CDR3 sequence (DNA): TGTGCCAACAGTTTCGGACAGGGCTACAACGAGCAGTACTTC. Translated: CANSFGQGYNEQYF.

This clonotype was seen repeatedly, ten times or more. The chain couples TRBV12-3 or TRBV12-4 to TRBJ2-1; 7 positions match TRBD1. This CDR3 has 13 residues. V gave up 5 bases and J gave up 8 bases; unmatched junction bases: 6. CDR3 region: CASSLDRADEQFF. The CDR3 nucleotides are TGTGCCAGCAGTCTCGACAGGGCTGATGAGCAGTTCTTC.

This clonotype occurred a few times. The genes are TRBV10-3 and TRBJ2-7; D is uncertain. The CDR3 runs 11 residues. The germline gives CDR1 ENHRY, CDR2 SYGVKD. V was shortened by 4 bases and J by 3 bases, with 4 bases between the two germline ends. The CDR3, as DNA: TGTGCCATCAGTGGGAACTACGAGCAGTACTTC. This encodes CAISGNYEQYF.

The V gene is TRBV20-1, the J gene TRBJ2-1, with 11 bases that match TRBD2. V shed 6 bases and J 0 bases; nucleotides not matched to a gene: 10. Germline V gene lookup returns CDR1 DFQATT and CDR2 SNEGSKA (reference sequence). This CDR3 has 17 amino acids. The CDR3 spells CSAGELAGASSYNEQFF. In nucleotides, the CDR3 is TGCAGTGCGGGGGAACTAGCGGGAGCTAGCTCCTACAATGAGCAGTTCTTC.

This clonotype has ten or more counts. The J gene is TRBJ2-5, the V gene TRBV12-3 or TRBV12-4; 7 bases map to TRBD2. With V trimmed by 5 bases and J by 2 bases, 11 bases remained unmatched. The CDR3 runs 16 residues. CDR3 in DNA: TGTGCCAGCAGTCTCACGTGGGGGGGAACACAAGAGACCCAGTACTTC. It is translated as CASSLTWGGTQETQYF.

This clonotype was counted ten times or more. The CDR3 sequence is CASSDHSPSGQNYEQYV. In DNA form, the CDR3 reads TGTGCCAGCAGTGACCACTCTCCTTCGGGACAAAACTACGAGCAGTACGTC. This sequence joins TRBV28 and TRBJ2-7, with D perhaps TRBD1 (6 bases). The CDR3 is 17 residues long. V gave up 5 bases and J gave up 3 bases, with 23 bases separating them. CDR1 MDHEN and CDR2 SYDVKM come from the germline V gene.

In its sample, this clonotype was seen many times. The rearrangement uses TRBV7-8 and TRBJ2-1; 9 nucleotides line up with TRBD1. CDR1 and CDR2 (germline): SGHVS, FQNEAQ. This CDR3 region has 15 residues. Unmatched junction bases numbered 4, after V lost 3 bases and J lost 4 bases. DNA for the CDR3: TGTGCCAGCAGCTTTCCGGGACAGGGTTACAATGAGCAGTTCTTC. This translates into CASSFPGQGYNEQFF.

In regard to this clonotype: The conserved closing phenylalanine or tryptophan is absent in this CDR3, likely reflecting a read error. V gene TRBV20-1 combines with J gene TRBJ1-4; 7 bases fit TRBD1. This CDR3 has 14 residues. V gave up 2 bases and J gave up 2 bases; unmatched junction bases: 2. Germline V gives CDR1 DFQATT, CDR2 SNEGSKA (reference sequence). The CDR3 reads CSARRGPTNEKLFV. The CDR3 bases are TGCAGTGCTAGAAGGGGGCCGACTAATGAAAAACTGTTTGTT.

A few counts support this clonotype. This chain joins TRBV2 and TRBJ2-1; 7 bases fit TRBD1. V was clipped by 4 bases and J by 2 bases; unmatched bases: 5. Germline lookup yields CDR1 SNHLY and CDR2 FYNNEI. The CDR3 runs 15 residues. The DNA of the CDR3 is TGTGCCAGCAGTGCCGGGACAGAAACCTACAATGAGCAGTTCTTC. Translation gives CASSAGTETYNEQFF.